Presented here are 25 T cell receptor beta chains from one specimen sequenced in a study of Graves' ophthalmopathy and Graves' hyperthyroidism. RNA transcripts served as template for amplifying TCR beta CDR3 sequences. HTBI-primed RT-PCR formed the first round, and a multiplex PCR formed the second. A single record per CDR3 protein comes from TCRdb applying MiXCR to the multiplex PCR reads. Of approximately 480,000 distinct CDR3 sequences listed, around 14% are singletons. The specimen sequenced was blood. These receptors came from a woman under 40 with Graves' ophthalmopathy.

This clonotype was seen a handful of times. The chain is built from TRBV2 and TRBJ2-7; D not resolved. The CDR3 has 14 residues. The V gene's germline CDR1 is SNHLY and CDR2 FYNNEI. V lost 2 bases and J 1 base, leaving 9 bases between the germline ends. The CDR3 region has the DNA TGTGCCAGCAGTGAATTTGTCCAGTCCTACGAGCAGTACTTC. Protein sequence: CASSEFVQSYEQYF.

This clonotype showed up many times. The V gene is TRBV4-1, the J gene TRBJ1-6, with D uncertain. This CDR3 contains 16 residues. Germline assignment: CDR1 MGHRA and CDR2 YSYEKL. The ends were cut back, 10 bases at V and 9 bases at J, with 25 bases in the middle. This CDR3 is CATTLGSASRSSPLHF. CDR3 DNA sequence: TGCGCCACCACTCTTGGGAGTGCCTCTCGGAGTTCACCCCTCCACTTT.

The CDR3 DNA reads as TGTGCCACCAGTGATTTAGAGAGCAATCAGCCCCAGCATTTT. The encoded protein is CATSDLESNQPQHF. The V call is TRBV24-1, the J call TRBJ1-5; D gene ambiguous. With 1 base removed from V and 1 base from J, the gap between germline ends came to 4 bases. The CDR3 sequence is 14 residues long. Germline lookup yields CDR1 KGHDR and CDR2 SFDVKD.

This clonotype was counted between two and nine times. The chain has TRBV19 and TRBJ1-1, with D unresolved. Trimming shortened V by 5 bases and J by 2 bases, and 15 bases separated the two germline ends. This CDR3 has 15 amino acids. CDR1 and CDR2 (germline): LNHDA, SQIVND (reference sequence). The CDR3 region is CASSFRATINTEAFF. The CDR3 DNA is TGTGCCAGTAGTTTCCGGGCCACGATTAACACTGAAGCTTTCTTT.

This clonotype occurred many times. The chain joins TRBV5-1 to TRBJ1-1, with D perhaps TRBD1 (6 bases). CDR1 SGHRS and CDR2 YFSETQ come from the germline V gene. V was cut by 4 bases and J by 1 base, with 14 bases left in between. The CDR3 is 15 residues long. This chain's CDR3 is CASSLDMGANTEAFF. The CDR3 DNA sequence: TGCGCCAGCAGCCTTGATATGGGGGCGAACACTGAAGCTTTCTTT.

Remarks on this clonotype: The junction departs from germline at one end; a sequencing error may be responsible. The genes are TRBV9 and TRBJ1-5; the match to TRBD1 covers 8 bases. Germline V CDR1 and CDR2: SGDLS, YYNGEE. This CDR3 region has 14 residues. CDR3 loop: CGSSAGQGNQPQHF. For the CDR3, the DNA is TGTGGCAGCAGCGCGGGACAGGGCAATCAGCCCCAGCATTTT.

J is TRBJ1-5 and V is TRBV6-1, with D perhaps TRBD1 (6 bases). Germline-derived CDR1 and CDR2 are MNHNS and SASEGT. This CDR3 region has 13 residues. The germline V and J ends were trimmed by 6 bases and 5 bases, with 11 bases remaining between them. CDR3 in amino acids: CASSGQYDQPQHF. Here the CDR3 DNA reads TGTGCCAGCAGCGGACAGTACGATCAGCCCCAGCATTTT.

This clonotype appeared a few times. V gene TRBV6-1 combines with J gene TRBJ1-5; D gene uncertain. The V end lost 6 bases, the J end lost 6 bases, and 12 bases lay between the germline ends. The CDR3 is 13 amino acids. Germline CDR1 is MNHNS and CDR2 is SASEGT. CDR3 sequence: CASSAAGGQPQHF. The CDR3, as DNA: TGTGCCAGCAGCGCGGCCGGAGGTCAGCCCCAGCATTTT.

This clonotype was found many times. The chain's CDR3 is CASRVKNRETEAFF. CDR3 nucleotide sequence: TGTGCCAGTAGGGTAAAGAACAGGGAAACTGAAGCTTTCTTT. The rearrangement uses TRBV19 and TRBJ1-1; D perhaps matches TRBD1 (6 bases). V was pared by 6 bases and J by 5 bases, with 16 bases between. The CDR3 extends over 14 amino acids. Germline V gene lookup returns CDR1 LNHDA and CDR2 SQIVND (reference sequence).

In this sample, this clonotype turned up once. V is TRBV11-2 and J is TRBJ2-2; a possible D gene is TRBD2 (6 bases). The CDR3 consists of 16 residues. The germline V and J ends were trimmed by 2 bases and 1 base, with 11 bases remaining between them. From germline, CDR1 is SGHAT and CDR2 FQNNGV. The CDR3 DNA follows: TGTGCCAGCAGCTTACACGGAGGGGTGAACACCGGGGAGCTGTTTTTT. Residues: CASSLHGGVNTGELFF.

CDR3 coding DNA: TGTGCCAGCAGTGAGGAGGCACTAGTCGGTGGGACCCAGTACTTC. It specifies CASSEEALVGGTQYF. The J gene is TRBJ2-5, the V gene TRBV2; the D gene is possibly TRBD2 (5 bases). Germline V gene data show CDR1 as SNHLY and CDR2 as FYNNEI. The V end was cut by 3 bases, the J end by 7 bases, with 18 bases between. The length of the CDR3 is 15 residues.

V and J are TRBV29-1 and TRBJ2-7; 12 nucleotides match TRBD1. The CDR3 consists of 14 residues. V lost 1 base and J lost 5; bases outside the gene matches: 3. From germline, CDR1 is SQVTM and CDR2 ANQGSEA. In nucleotides, the CDR3 is TGCAGCGTTGAAGCCGGGACAGGGGGCGACGAGCAGTACTTC. Translated: CSVEAGTGGDEQYF.

This clonotype is a singleton in its sample. The J gene is TRBJ1-5, the V gene TRBV6-1; 9 bases are shared with TRBD1. Per germline, CDR1 MNHNS and CDR2 SASEGT. The V gene end was trimmed by 5 bases and the J gene end by 5 bases; junction bases not matched to a gene: 4. The CDR3 has 14 amino acids. In DNA, the CDR3 is TGTGCCAGCAGTCGGACAGGGGAGTATCAGCCCCAGCATTTT. It yields the protein CASSRTGEYQPQHF.

This clonotype was seen ten or more times. This chain uses TRBV9 with TRBJ2-3, with D hard to call. Germline V gives CDR1 SGDLS, CDR2 YYNGEE. The CDR3 extends over 11 amino acids. V lost 7 bases to trimming and J lost 5 bases, with 8 bases between them. CDR3 nucleotide sequence: TGTGCCAGCGCCCGGAAAGATACGCAGTATTTT. The encoded protein is CASARKDTQYF.

The chain joins TRBV6-1 to TRBJ1-1; D gene unclear. The CDR3 runs 11 residues. Germline CDR1 and CDR2: MNHNS and SASEGT. V was shortened by 11 bases and J by 3 bases, with 10 bases between the two germline ends. CDR3 DNA sequence: TGTGCCGGAAGGGAGTACACTGAAGCTTTCTTT. This sequence encodes CAGREYTEAFF.

Note on this clonotype: Since no conserved phenylalanine or tryptophan closes the CDR3, a read error is the likely cause. The CDR3 DNA reads TGTGCCAGGAGAAACCGCCGAGGAGGCTACACCTAC. Its translation: CARRNRRGGYTY. The rearrangement links TRBV12-3 or TRBV12-4 to TRBJ1-2; D is uncertain. Trimming took 9 bases from V and 8 from J, leaving 16 bases between them. The CDR3 extends over 12 amino acids.

This clonotype was counted a few times. This sequence joins TRBV30 and TRBJ2-7; D remains ambiguous. The CDR3 runs to 12 residues. Germline assignment: CDR1 GTSNPN and CDR2 SVGIG (reference sequence). V lost 2 bases to trimming and J lost 6 bases, with 11 bases between them. Written as DNA, the CDR3 is TGTGCCTGGAGTCCCACAGACATCGAGCAGTACTTC. Its protein is CAWSPTDIEQYF.

There are many counts of this clonotype. The chain uses TRBV2 and TRBJ2-5; D might be TRBD1 (5 bases). Between the trimmed V and J ends, which lost 2 bases and 7 bases, there was a span of 20 bases. Germline V gene data show CDR1 as SNHLY and CDR2 as FYNNEI. The CDR3 runs to 16 residues. CDR3 loop: CASSESSGGHQSTQYF. DNA of the CDR3: TGTGCCAGCAGTGAATCGAGTGGCGGACACCAATCGACCCAGTACTTC.

This clonotype was observed at least ten times. The chain employs TRBV19 and TRBJ1-5; D call uncertain. CDR3 length: 16 residues. The V end lost 3 bases, the J end lost 4 bases, and 16 bases lay between the germline ends. The germline gives CDR1 LNHDA, CDR2 SQIVND (reference sequence). The CDR3 region is CASSIFSGTKNQPQHF. In DNA form, the CDR3 reads TGTGCCAGTAGTATTTTCTCGGGCACAAAGAATCAGCCCCAGCATTTT.

At least ten counts were recorded for this clonotype. The rearrangement links TRBV6-2 or TRBV6-3 to TRBJ2-5; D is perhaps TRBD2 (6 bases). Germline values: CDR1 MNHEY, CDR2 SVGEGT. CDR3 length equals 13 residues. The V end lost 0 bases, the J end lost 9 bases, and 11 bases lay between the germline ends. The CDR3 loop is CASSYSGGRAQYF. The CDR3 DNA sequence: TGTGCCAGCAGTTACTCCGGGGGTCGAGCCCAGTACTTC.

This chain uses TRBV4-1 with TRBJ1-1; 7 bases agree with TRBD1. The germline gives CDR1 MGHRA, CDR2 YSYEKL. There are 14 residues in the CDR3. V gave up 1 base and J gave up 5 bases; unmatched junction bases: 4. CDR3 sequence (DNA): TGCGCCAGCAGCCAAGCTGTCAGGGGGACTGAAGCTTTCTTT. As protein: CASSQAVRGTEAFF.

This clonotype was found many times. This chain joins TRBV7-6 and TRBJ1-3; D remains ambiguous. The germline gives CDR1 SGHVS, CDR2 FNYEAQ. With 6 bases removed from V and 2 bases from J, the gap between germline ends came to 11 bases. This CDR3 has 14 residues. In nucleotides, the CDR3 is TGTGCCAGCAGTTCTATGTCTGCTGGAAACACCATATATTTT. Its translation: CASSSMSAGNTIYF.

This clonotype was picked up many times. J is TRBJ1-1 and V is TRBV11-2, with D possibly being TRBD1 (5 bases). The V and J ends lost 0 bases and 7 bases respectively, with 18 bases between them. There are 16 residues in the CDR3. The germline CDR1 and CDR2 sequences are SGHAT and FQNNGV. CDR3 sequence (DNA): TGTGCCAGCAGCTTAGACTTCTCGGGGCCTAAGATTGAAGCTTTCTTT. This gives the protein CASSLDFSGPKIEAFF.

The chain carries TRBV20-1 and TRBJ2-7; weak D call: TRBD1 (6 bases). V lost 5 bases, J lost 3 bases, and 11 bases lay in between. Germline CDR1 and CDR2: DFQATT and SNEGSKA (reference sequence). The CDR3 totals 12 residues. The chain's CDR3 is CSAARGSYEQYF. In DNA form, the CDR3 reads TGCAGTGCTGCCAGGGGAAGCTACGAGCAGTACTTC.

The CDR3 spells CASSQTVSNGIQYF. The CDR3 nucleotides read TGTGCCAGCAGTCAAACCGTATCGAATGGCATTCAGTACTTC. The rearrangement joins TRBV27 to TRBJ2-4, with D hard to call. V gave up 5 bases and J gave up 9 bases, with 17 bases separating them. This CDR3 spans 14 amino acids. Germline loops: CDR1 MNHEY, CDR2 SMNVEV (reference sequence).